Listed below are T cell receptor beta chains from one sample, sequenced in a study of blood T cell repertoires in COVID-19. Profiled with immunoSEQ multiplex PCR; TCRdb holds only in-frame clones, not every one. The sample lists tens of thousands of clones; 80% to 90% were seen once. Sequencing was done on a sample of peripheral blood. The receptors were sampled from a woman aged 55-69 years with acute or convalescent COVID-19. Both conserved end residues are part of each CDR3. Each record gives: V gene, J gene, D gene, clone size, CDR3 DNA, CDR3 protein. D genes are given only for firm matches. For some rows the clone size is stated as once, few or many, or as a class when expanded; others skip it.

TRBV19	TRBJ1-2	-	-	TGTGCCAGTAGAAACGGGATTTTCTATGGCTACACCTTC	CASRNGIFYGYTF
TRBV29-1	TRBJ1-1	TRBD1	-	TGCAGCGTTGAAAGCTCCAGGGGGACTGAAGCTTTCTTT	CSVESSRGTEAFF
TRBV6-5	TRBJ1-5	-	-	TGTGCCAGCAGACCCCCCGGGAGTAGCAATCAGCCCCAGCATTTT	CASRPPGSSNQPQHF
TRBV6-5	TRBJ2-3	TRBD1	-	TGTGCCAGCAGTTACCTAGACAGGGAACCAGATACGCAGTATTTT	CASSYLDREPDTQYF
TRBV6-5	TRBJ1-2	TRBD1	-	TGTGCCAGCAGTTACCTGACAGGGGTAAGGGGTGGCTACACCTTC	CASSYLTGVRGGYTF
TRBV11-3	TRBJ1-1	TRBD1	-	TGTGCCAGCAGCCCCGACAGGGTGAGCACTGAAGCTTTCTTT	CASSPDRVSTEAFF
TRBV11-2	TRBJ1-2	-	once	TGTGCCAGCAGCCTAATGACCCGACGGCCTACCCTAGACTATGGCTACACCTTC	CASSLMTRRPTLDYGYTF
TRBV3-1/TRBV3-2	TRBJ2-1	-	-	TGTGCCAGCAGCCAAGATTGGAAAGGCGGTGAGCAGTTCTTC	CASSQDWKGGEQFF
TRBV11-2	TRBJ2-2	TRBD1	-	TGTGCCAGCAGCAAACCACAGGGGGCGGCGGACACCGGGGAGCTGTTTTTT	CASSKPQGAADTGELFF
TRBV7-9	TRBJ2-7	TRBD1	-	TGTGCCAGCAGCCCCCCCGGGACAGGGCCCTACGAGCAGTACTTC	CASSPPGTGPYEQYF
TRBV6-5	TRBJ1-4	TRBD1	-	TGTGCCAGCAGAAGGGGACAGGGTCAAGAAAAACTGTTTTTT	CASRRGQGQEKLFF
TRBV5-4	TRBJ2-1	TRBD2	once	TGTGCCAGCTCGGGACTAGCGGCCTTTTCCAATGAGCAGTTCTTC	CASSGLAAFSNEQFF
TRBV3-1/TRBV3-2	TRBJ1-1	-	-	TGTGCCAGCAGCCAAGGCGGGCCCTACGAAGCTTTCTTT	CASSQGGPYEAFF
TRBV21-1	TRBJ1-6	-	once	TGTGCCAGCAGCAGTAGACAGGGCCAGCGCTCCTATAATTCACCCCTCCACTTT	CASSSRQGQRSYNSPLHF
TRBV2	TRBJ1-3	-	-	TGTGCCAGCAGATTAGACAGGATTAGCTCCGGAAACACCATATATTTT	CASRLDRISSGNTIYF
TRBV12-3/TRBV12-4	TRBJ2-2	-	-	TGTGCCAGCAGCCGGGGTCTCGGGGAGCTGTTTTTT	CASSRGLGELFF
TRBV11-2	TRBJ1-5	-	many	TGTGCCAGCAGCCTAAACATGGAGAAGCCCCAGCATTTT	CASSLNMEKPQHF
TRBV29-1	TRBJ2-2	TRBD1	-	TGCAGCGTTGAAGATCCACAGAACAGGGGGTACACCGGGGAGCTGTTTTTT	CSVEDPQNRGYTGELFF
TRBV7-9	TRBJ2-5	-	few	TGTGCCAGCAGCTCCAACCCGGGTTGGGTCCAAGAGACCCAGTACTTC	CASSSNPGWVQETQYF
TRBV9	TRBJ1-1	-	-	TGTGCCAGCAGCGCCTGGGACCGGGGGGAGGCTTTCTTT	CASSAWDRGEAFF
TRBV7-2	TRBJ1-1	TRBD1	-	TGTGCCAGCAGCGACCAAGACAGGGACACTGAAGCTTTCTTT	CASSDQDRDTEAFF
TRBV19	TRBJ1-2	TRBD1	-	TGTGCCAGTAGTCAGGGGGCAAGCTATGGCTACACCTTC	CASSQGASYGYTF
TRBV5-1	TRBJ1-3	TRBD1	-	TGCGCCAGCAGCCCCCGGACAGGGGGCTCTGGAAACACCATATATTTT	CASSPRTGGSGNTIYF
TRBV7-2	TRBJ2-5	TRBD1	-	TGTGCCAGCAGCTTAGGACAGGGGGTTGCAGAGACCCAGTACTTC	CASSLGQGVAETQYF
TRBV4-1	TRBJ2-3	-	-	TGCGCCAGCAGCCAAGATCCCAGGACAGATACGCAGTATTTT	CASSQDPRTDTQYF
TRBV3-1/TRBV3-2	TRBJ2-1	-	once	TGTGCCAGCAGCCAAGATACTAGTAACGATGAGCAGTTCTTC	CASSQDTSNDEQFF
TRBV7-9	TRBJ2-2	TRBD1	few	TGTGCCAGCAGCTTGGACAGGGCCACCGGGGAGCTGTTTTTT	CASSLDRATGELFF
TRBV30	TRBJ1-4	-	once	TGTGCCTGGGGCGGGGGGGCCCAAAATGAAAAACTGTTTTTT	CAWGGGAQNEKLFF
TRBV9	TRBJ1-2	TRBD1	once	TGTGCCAGCAGCGTAGCTGGACAGGGGGCGATCGGCTACACCTTC	CASSVAGQGAIGYTF
TRBV10-3	TRBJ2-1	TRBD1	-	TGTGCCATCAGTGACCGGGACAGGGGCTACAATGAGCAGTTCTTC	CAISDRDRGYNEQFF
TRBV30	TRBJ1-2	-	few	TGTGCCTGGAGTGTCGGGGGGGCCTTGAACTATGGCTACACCTTC	CAWSVGGALNYGYTF
TRBV7-8	TRBJ1-2	TRBD1	-	TGTGCCAGCAGCCTCAGCGGACAGGGAGGCTATGGCTACACCTTC	CASSLSGQGGYGYTF
TRBV12-3/TRBV12-4	TRBJ2-7	-	once	TGTGCCAGCAGTTTAGTTGAAGGGGAACAGCAGTACTTC	CASSLVEGEQQYF
TRBV12-3/TRBV12-4	TRBJ2-3	-	-	TGTGCCAGCAGCACCGGGACTCCTGATACGCAGTATTTT	CASSTGTPDTQYF
TRBV30	TRBJ1-2	-	-	TGTGCCTGGACACTCTTCTCATATGGCTACACCTTC	CAWTLFSYGYTF
TRBV5-1	TRBJ1-1	TRBD1	-	TGCGCCAGCAGCCCGCCTACAGGGGTGAACACTGAAGCTTTCTTT	CASSPPTGVNTEAFF
TRBV29-1	TRBJ1-2	TRBD1	-	TGCAGCGTTGAACGAAGGGGGCATGGCTACACCTTC	CSVERRGHGYTF
TRBV27	TRBJ2-3	TRBD2	-	TGTGCCAGCAGAAGTAGCGGGGGGGCGACAGATACGCAGTATTTT	CASRSSGGATDTQYF
TRBV9	TRBJ2-3	-	few	TGTGCCAGCAGCAATCAGTTAGATACGCAGTATTTT	CASSNQLDTQYF
TRBV10-1	TRBJ2-2	-	few	TGCGCCAGCAGTGAGGTTACAGCACCTCCGAACACCGGGGAGCTGTTTTTT	CASSEVTAPPNTGELFF
TRBV30	TRBJ2-5	-	-	TGTGCCTGGAAGAAAGCAGAGACCCAGTACTTC	CAWKKAETQYF